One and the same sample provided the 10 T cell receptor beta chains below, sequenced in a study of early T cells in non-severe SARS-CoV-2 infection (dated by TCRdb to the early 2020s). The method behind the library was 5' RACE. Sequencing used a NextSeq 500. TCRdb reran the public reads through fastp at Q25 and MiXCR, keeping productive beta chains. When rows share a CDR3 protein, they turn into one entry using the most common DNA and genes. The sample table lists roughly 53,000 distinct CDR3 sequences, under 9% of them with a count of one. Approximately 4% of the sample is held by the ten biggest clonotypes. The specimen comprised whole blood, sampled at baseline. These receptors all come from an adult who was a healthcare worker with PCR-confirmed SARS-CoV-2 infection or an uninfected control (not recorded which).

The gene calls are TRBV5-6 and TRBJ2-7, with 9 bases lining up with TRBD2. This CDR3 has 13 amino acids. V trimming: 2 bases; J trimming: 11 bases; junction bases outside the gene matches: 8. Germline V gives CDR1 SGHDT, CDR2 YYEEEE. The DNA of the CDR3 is TGTGCCAGCAGCTTTCCTAGCGGGGCCTTGAAGTACTTC. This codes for CASSFPSGALKYF.

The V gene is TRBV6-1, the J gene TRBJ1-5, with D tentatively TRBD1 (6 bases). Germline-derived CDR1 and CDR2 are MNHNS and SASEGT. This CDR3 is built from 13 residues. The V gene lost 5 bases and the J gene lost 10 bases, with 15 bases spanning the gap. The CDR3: CASSPGTPDPQHF. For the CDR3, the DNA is TGTGCCAGCAGTCCCGGGACACCGGACCCCCAGCATTTT.

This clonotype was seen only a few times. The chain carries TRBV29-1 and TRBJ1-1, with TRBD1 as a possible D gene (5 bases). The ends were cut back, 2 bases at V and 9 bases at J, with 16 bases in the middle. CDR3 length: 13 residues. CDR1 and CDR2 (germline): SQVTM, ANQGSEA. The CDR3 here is CSVESGTERKAFF. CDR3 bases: TGCAGCGTTGAATCCGGGACGGAAAGGAAAGCTTTCTTT.

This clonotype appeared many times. CDR3 nucleotide sequence: TGTGCCAGCAGCTCTAGACAGGGGGGAAATTCACCCCTCCACTTT. The encoded protein is CASSSRQGGNSPLHF. The V and J genes are TRBV7-9 and TRBJ1-6; TRBD1 matches 9 bases. This CDR3 comprises 15 residues. With 4 bases clipped from V and 7 bases from J, the junction kept 5 bases outside the gene matches. Germline V lookup: CDR1 SEHNR, CDR2 FQNEAQ (reference sequence). Combining the CDR3 with reference TRBV7-9 and TRBJ1-6 gives the whole variable domain DTGVSQNPRHKITKRGQNVTFRCDPISEHNRLYWYRQTLGQGPEFLTYFQNEAQLEKSRLLSDRFSAERPKGSFSTLEIQRTEQGDSAMYLCASSSRQGGNSPLHFGNGTRLTVT.

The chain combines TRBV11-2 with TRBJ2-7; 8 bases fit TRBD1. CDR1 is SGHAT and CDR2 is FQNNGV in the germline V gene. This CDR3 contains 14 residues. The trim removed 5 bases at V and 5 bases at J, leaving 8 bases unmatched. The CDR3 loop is CASSPGQGPHEQYF. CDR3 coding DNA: TGTGCCAGCAGCCCTGGACAGGGACCGCACGAGCAGTACTTC.

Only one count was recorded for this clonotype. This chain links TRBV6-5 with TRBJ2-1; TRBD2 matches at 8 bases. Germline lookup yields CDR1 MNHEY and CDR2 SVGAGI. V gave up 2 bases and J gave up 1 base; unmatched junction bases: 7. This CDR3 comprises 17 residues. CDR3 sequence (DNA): TGTGCCAGCAGTTACGGGTGGGCGGGAGGTTCCTACAATGAGCAGTTCTTC. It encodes CASSYGWAGGSYNEQFF.

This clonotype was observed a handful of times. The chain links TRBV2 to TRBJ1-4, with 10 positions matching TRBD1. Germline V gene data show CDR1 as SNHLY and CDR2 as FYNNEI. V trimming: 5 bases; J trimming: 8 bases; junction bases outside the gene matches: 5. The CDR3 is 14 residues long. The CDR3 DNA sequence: TGTGCCAGCAGTTGGGACAGGGGACAGGAAAAACTGTTTTTT. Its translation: CASSWDRGQEKLFF. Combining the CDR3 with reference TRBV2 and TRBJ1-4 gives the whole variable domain EPEVTQTPSHQVTQMGQEVILRCVPISNHLYFYWYRQILGQKVEFLVSFYNNEISEKSEIFDDQFSVERPDGSNFTLKIRSTKLEDSAMYFCASSWDRGQEKLFFGSGTQLSVL.

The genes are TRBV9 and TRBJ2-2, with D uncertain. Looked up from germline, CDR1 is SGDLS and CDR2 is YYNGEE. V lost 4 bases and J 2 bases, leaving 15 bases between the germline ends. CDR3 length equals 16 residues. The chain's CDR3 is CASSLLDPTNTGELFF. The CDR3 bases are TGTGCCAGCAGCCTTTTGGACCCAACCAACACCGGGGAGCTGTTTTTT.

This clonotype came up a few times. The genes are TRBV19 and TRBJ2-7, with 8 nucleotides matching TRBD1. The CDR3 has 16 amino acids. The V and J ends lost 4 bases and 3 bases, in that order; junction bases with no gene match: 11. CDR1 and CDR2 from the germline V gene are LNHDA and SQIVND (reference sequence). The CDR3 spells CASSSRTGWGLYEQYF. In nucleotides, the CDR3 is TGTGCCAGTAGTAGCCGGACAGGGTGGGGGCTCTACGAGCAGTACTTC.

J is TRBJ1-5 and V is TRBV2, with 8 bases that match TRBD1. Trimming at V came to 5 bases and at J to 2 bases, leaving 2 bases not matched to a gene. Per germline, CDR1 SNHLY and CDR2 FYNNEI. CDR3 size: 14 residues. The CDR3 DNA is TGTGCCAGCAGTAAGACAGGGGGCAATCAGCCCCAGCATTTT. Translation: CASSKTGGNQPQHF.